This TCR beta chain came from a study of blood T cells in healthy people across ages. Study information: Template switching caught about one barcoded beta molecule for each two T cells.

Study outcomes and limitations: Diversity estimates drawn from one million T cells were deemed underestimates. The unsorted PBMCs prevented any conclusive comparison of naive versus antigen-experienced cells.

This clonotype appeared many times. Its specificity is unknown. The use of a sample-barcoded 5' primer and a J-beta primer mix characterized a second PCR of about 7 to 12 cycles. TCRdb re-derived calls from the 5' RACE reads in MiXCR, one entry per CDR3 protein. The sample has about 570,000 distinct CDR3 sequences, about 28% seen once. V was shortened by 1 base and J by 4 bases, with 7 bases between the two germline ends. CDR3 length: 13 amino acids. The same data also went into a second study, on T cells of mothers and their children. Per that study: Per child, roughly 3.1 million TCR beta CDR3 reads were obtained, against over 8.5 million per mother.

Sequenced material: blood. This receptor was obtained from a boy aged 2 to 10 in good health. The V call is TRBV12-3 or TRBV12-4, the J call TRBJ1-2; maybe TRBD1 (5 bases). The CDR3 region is CASSLEGPYGYTF. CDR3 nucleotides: TGTGCCAGCAGTTTAGAGGGACCCTATGGCTACACCTTC.